This T cell receptor beta chain appears in the sequencing data of a study of naive CD8 T cells in extremely preterm neonates. Trimming took 2 bases from V and 7 from J; bases not matched to a gene: 7. There are 15 residues in the CDR3. The germline CDR1 and CDR2 sequences are MNHNY and SVGAGI (reference sequence). TCRdb's copy holds only in-frame clones and misses some; the assay was immunoSEQ multiplex PCR. The sample lists approximately 6,000 clones; roughly 98% were seen once. Findings of the study overall: Preterm infants showed shorter CDR3s, fewer N additions and less trimming than older groups. The authors flagged variable productive template counts in preterm samples.

Remarks on this clone: The antigen remains unidentified.

Sorting kept Annexin V-negative CD3+CD8+CD45RA+CCR7+ naive T cells. The chain has TRBV6-6 and TRBJ2-5, with 10 bases fitting TRBD2. Sequencing was performed on naive CD8+ T cells from blood. This sequence was found in a human donor in good health. CDR3: CASSYPEREGPTQYF. CDR3 sequence (DNA): TGTGCCAGCAGTTACCCAGAGCGGGAGGGCCCGACCCAGTACTTC.